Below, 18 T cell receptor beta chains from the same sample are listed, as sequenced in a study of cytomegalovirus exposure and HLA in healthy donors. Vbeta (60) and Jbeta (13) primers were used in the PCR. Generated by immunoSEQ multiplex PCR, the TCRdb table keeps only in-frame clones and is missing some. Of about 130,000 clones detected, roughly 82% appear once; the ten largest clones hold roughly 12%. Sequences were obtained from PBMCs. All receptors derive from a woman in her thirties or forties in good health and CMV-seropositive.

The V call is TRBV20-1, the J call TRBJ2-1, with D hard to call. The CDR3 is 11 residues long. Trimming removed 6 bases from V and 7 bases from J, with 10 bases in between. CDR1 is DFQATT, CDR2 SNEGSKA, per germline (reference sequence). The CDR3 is CSASSLNEQFF. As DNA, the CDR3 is TGCAGTGCATCCTCCCTGAATGAGCAGTTCTTC.

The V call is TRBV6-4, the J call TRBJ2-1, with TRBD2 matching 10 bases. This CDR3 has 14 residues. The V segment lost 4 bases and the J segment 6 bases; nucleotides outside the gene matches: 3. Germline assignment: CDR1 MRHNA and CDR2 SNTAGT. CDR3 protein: CASSVLAGSNEQFF. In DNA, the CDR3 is TGTGCCAGCAGTGTACTAGCGGGGTCCAATGAGCAGTTCTTC.

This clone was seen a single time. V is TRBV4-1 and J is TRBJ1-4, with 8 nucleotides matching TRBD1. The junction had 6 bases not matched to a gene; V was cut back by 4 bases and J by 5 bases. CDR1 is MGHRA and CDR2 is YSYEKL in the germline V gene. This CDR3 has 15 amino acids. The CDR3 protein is CASSPDTGGNEKLFF. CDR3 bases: TGCGCCAGCAGCCCAGATACAGGGGGGAATGAAAAACTGTTTTTT.

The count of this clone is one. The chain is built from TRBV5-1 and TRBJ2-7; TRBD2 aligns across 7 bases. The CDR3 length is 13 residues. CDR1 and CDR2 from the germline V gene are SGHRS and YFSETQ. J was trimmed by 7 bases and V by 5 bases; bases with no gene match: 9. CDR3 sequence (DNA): TGCGCCAGCAGAGCCGCGGGAGTGGGAGAGCAGTACTTC. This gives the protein CASRAAGVGEQYF. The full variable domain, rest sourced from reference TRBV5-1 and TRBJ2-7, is KAGVTQTPRYLIKTRGQQVTLSCSPISGHRSVSWYQQTPGQGLQFLFEYFSETQRNKGNFPGRFSGRQFSNSRSEMNVSTLELGDSALYLCASRAAGVGEQYFGPGTRLTVT.

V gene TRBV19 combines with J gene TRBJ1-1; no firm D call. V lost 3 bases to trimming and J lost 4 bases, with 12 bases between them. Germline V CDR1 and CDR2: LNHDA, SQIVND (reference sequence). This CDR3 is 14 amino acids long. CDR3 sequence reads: CASSMGVAGTEAFF. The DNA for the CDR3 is TGTGCCAGTAGTATGGGAGTTGCGGGCACTGAAGCTTTCTTT.

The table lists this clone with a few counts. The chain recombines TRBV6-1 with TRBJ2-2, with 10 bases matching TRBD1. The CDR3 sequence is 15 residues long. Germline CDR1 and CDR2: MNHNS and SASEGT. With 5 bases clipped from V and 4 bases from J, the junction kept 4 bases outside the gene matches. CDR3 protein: CASSRQGAPTGELFF. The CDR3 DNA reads TGTGCCAGCAGTCGACAGGGGGCGCCCACCGGGGAGCTGTTTTTT.

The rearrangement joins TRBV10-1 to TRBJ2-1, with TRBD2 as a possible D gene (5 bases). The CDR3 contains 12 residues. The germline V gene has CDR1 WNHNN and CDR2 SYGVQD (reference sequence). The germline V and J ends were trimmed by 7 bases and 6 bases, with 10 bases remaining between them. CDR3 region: CASTRECNEQFF. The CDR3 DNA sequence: TGCGCCAGCACCCGGGAATGCAATGAGCAGTTCTTC.

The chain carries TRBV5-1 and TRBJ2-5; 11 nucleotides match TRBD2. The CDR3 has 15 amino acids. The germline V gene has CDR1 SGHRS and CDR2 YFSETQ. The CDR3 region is CVSPGLAVWGETQYF. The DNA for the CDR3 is TGCGTGAGTCCGGGACTAGCGGTCTGGGGGGAGACCCAGTACTTC.

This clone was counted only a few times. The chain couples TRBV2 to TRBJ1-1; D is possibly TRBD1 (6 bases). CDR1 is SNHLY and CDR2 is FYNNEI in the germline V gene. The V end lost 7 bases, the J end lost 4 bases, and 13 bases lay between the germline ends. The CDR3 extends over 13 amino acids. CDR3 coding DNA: TGTGCCAGCACCCGACAGGTCCCCACTGAAGCTTTCTTT. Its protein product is CASTRQVPTEAFF. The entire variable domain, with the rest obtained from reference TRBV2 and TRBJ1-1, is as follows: EPEVTQTPSHQVTQMGQEVILRCVPISNHLYFYWYRQILGQKVEFLVSFYNNEISEKSEIFDDQFSVERPDGSNFTLKIRSTKLEDSAMYFCASTRQVPTEAFFGQGTRLTVV.

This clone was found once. This chain's CDR3 is CASRGLGDTNYGYTF. The CDR3 DNA follows: TGTGCCAGCAGAGGCCTGGGCGACACTAACTATGGCTACACCTTC. The genes are TRBV28 and TRBJ1-2; no clear D. This CDR3 region has 15 residues. Germline CDR1 and CDR2: MDHEN and SYDVKM. The V and J ends lost 6 bases and 0 bases respectively, with 14 bases between them.

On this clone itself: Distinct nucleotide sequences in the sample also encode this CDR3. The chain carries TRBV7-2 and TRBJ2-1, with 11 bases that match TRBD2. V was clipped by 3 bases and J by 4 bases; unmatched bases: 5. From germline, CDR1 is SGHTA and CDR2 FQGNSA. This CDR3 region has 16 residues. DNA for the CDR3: TGTGCCAGCAGCTTTTGGGCTAGCGGGGGGTACAATGAGCAGTTCTTC. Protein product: CASSFWASGGYNEQFF.

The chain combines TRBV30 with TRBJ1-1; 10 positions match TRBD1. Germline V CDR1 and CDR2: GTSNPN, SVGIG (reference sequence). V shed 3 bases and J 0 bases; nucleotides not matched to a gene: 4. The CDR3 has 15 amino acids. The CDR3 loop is CAWRGTGALNTEAFF. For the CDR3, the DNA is TGTGCCTGGAGAGGGACAGGGGCCCTGAACACTGAAGCTTTCTTT.

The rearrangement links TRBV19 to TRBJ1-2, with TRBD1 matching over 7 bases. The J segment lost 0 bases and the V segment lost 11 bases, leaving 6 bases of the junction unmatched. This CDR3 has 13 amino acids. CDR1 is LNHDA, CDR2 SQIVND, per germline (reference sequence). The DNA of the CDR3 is TGTGCCTCACGGGACAGATCTAACTATGGCTACACCTTC. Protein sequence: CASRDRSNYGYTF.

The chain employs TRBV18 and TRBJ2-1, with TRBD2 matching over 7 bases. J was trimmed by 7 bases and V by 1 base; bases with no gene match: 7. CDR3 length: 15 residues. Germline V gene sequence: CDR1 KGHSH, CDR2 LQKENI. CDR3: CASSPLGLQVNEQFF. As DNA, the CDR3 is TGTGCCAGCTCACCACTGGGACTACAGGTAAATGAGCAGTTCTTC.

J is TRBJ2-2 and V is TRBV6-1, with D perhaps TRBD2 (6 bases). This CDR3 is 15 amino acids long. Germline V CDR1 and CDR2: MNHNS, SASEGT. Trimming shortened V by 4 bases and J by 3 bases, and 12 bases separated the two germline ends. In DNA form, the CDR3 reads TGTGCCAGCAGTGGGCGGAGGGCCCACACCGGGGAGCTGTTTTTT. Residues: CASSGRRAHTGELFF.

The CDR3, as DNA: TGTGCCAAAGAGGTGGGGCTGAATGAGCAGTTCTTC. As protein: CAKEVGLNEQFF. The chain uses TRBV2 and TRBJ2-1, with D tentatively TRBD1 (5 bases). CDR1 is SNHLY, CDR2 FYNNEI, per germline. V was clipped by 10 bases and J by 7 bases, with 14 bases between them. There are 12 residues in the CDR3.

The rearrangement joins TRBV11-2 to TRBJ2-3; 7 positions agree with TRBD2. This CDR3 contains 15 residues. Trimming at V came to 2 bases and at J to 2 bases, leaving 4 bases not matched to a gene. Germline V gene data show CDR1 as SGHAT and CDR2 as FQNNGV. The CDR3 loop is CASSLLLAATDTQYF. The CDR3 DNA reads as TGTGCCAGCAGCTTATTGCTAGCGGCCACAGATACGCAGTATTTT.

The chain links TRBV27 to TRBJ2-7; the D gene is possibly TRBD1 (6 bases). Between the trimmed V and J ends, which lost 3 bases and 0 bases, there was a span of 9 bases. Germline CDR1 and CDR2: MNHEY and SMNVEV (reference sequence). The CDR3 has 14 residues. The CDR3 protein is CASSLGRGSYEQYF. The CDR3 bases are TGTGCCAGCAGTTTGGGCAGGGGCTCCTACGAGCAGTACTTC.